A single sample gave rise to the 8 T cell receptor beta chains below, sequenced in a study of T cell responses to AZD1222 COVID-19 vaccine. Assay: immunoSEQ multiplex PCR; the TCRdb copy retains only in-frame clones and omits some. The profile shows about 72,000 clones, about nine tenths of them singletons. The source material was peripheral blood, sampled on day 0 of AZD1222 vaccination. The receptors originated from an adult in good health.

This chain connects TRBV12-3 or TRBV12-4 to TRBJ1-5, with a possible D match to TRBD1 (5 bases). V lost 4 bases and J 14 bases, leaving 15 bases between the germline ends. The CDR3 is 12 amino acids. CDR3 in DNA: TGTGCCAGCAGTTCTGAGGGGTCCCCTGAGCATTTT. This sequence encodes CASSSEGSPEHF.

The chain joins TRBV3-1 (or the pseudogene TRBV3-2) to TRBJ1-5; D may be TRBD1 (5 bases). The CDR3 sequence is 15 residues long. Germline V gene lookup returns CDR1 LGHDT and CDR2 YNNKEL (reference sequence). V lost 0 bases and J lost 4, with 10 bases in between. The CDR3 region has the DNA TGTGCCAGCAGCCAAGATCTCGCAGGGAATCAGCCCCAGCATTTT. As protein: CASSQDLAGNQPQHF.

This chain uses TRBV6-6 with TRBJ1-1, with TRBD1 identical over 8 bases. Germline-derived CDR1 and CDR2 are MNHNY and SVGAGI (reference sequence). Germline trimming cut 10 bases from V and 0 bases from J; bases unmatched to any gene: 4. The CDR3 is 13 amino acids. The chain's CDR3 is CAMWDRMNTEAFF. In DNA form, the CDR3 reads TGTGCCATGTGGGACAGGATGAACACTGAAGCTTTCTTT.

This chain uses TRBV5-1 with TRBJ1-2; TRBD1 is a possible D gene (5 bases). Per germline, CDR1 SGHRS and CDR2 YFSETQ. The CDR3 consists of 14 residues. Between the trimmed V and J ends, which lost 0 bases and 0 bases, there was a span of 6 bases. CDR3 DNA: TGCGCCAGCAGCTTGGTACAGGCTAACTATGGCTACACCTTC. Protein product: CASSLVQANYGYTF.

The rearrangement links TRBV5-4 to TRBJ1-6, with unresolved D. CDR3 length: 12 residues. V was pared by 1 base and J by 13 bases, with 9 bases between. Germline CDR1 and CDR2: SGHNT and YYREEE (reference sequence). This CDR3 is CASSLHPQPLHF. The CDR3 DNA follows: TGTGCCAGCAGCTTGCATCCTCAGCCCCTCCACTTT.

This clone was observed a single time. This chain links TRBV6-5 with TRBJ2-1; 9 nucleotides agree with TRBD1. This CDR3 region has 14 residues. Trimming removed 7 bases from V and 6 bases from J; junction bases left unmatched: 7. Germline CDR1 MNHEY, CDR2 SVGAGI. Written as DNA, the CDR3 is TGTGCCAGCAATCACAGGGGGCCCTCCAATGAGCAGTTCTTC. Translating gives CASNHRGPSNEQFF.

The gene calls are TRBV2 and TRBJ1-5; D unclear. Germline V gene data show CDR1 as SNHLY and CDR2 as FYNNEI. This CDR3 spans 13 amino acids. With 3 bases removed from V and 4 bases from J, the gap between germline ends came to 7 bases. The CDR3 sequence is CASSDFRNQPQHF. The CDR3 DNA sequence: TGTGCCAGCAGTGATTTCAGAAATCAGCCCCAGCATTTT.

The gene calls are TRBV6-4 and TRBJ1-2; D uncertain. Trimming took off 7 bases at V and 4 bases at J, with 19 bases between the two ends. The V gene's germline CDR1 is MRHNA and CDR2 SNTAGT. The CDR3 is 15 residues long. DNA of the CDR3: TGTGCCAGCAAGTTGCGGCCGCTTGGTGTCTATGGCTACACCTTC. Protein: CASKLRPLGVYGYTF.